This TCR beta chain stems from a study of blood T cell repertoires in COVID-19. CDR1 is MNHEY and CDR2 is SMNVEV in the germline V gene (reference sequence). V dropped 6 bases and J dropped 2; count of bases not matched to a gene: 6. This CDR3 region has 16 residues. The assay was immunoSEQ multiplex PCR, and TCRdb's table has in-frame clones only and misses some. The data hold around 50,000 clones, with about 82% observed a single time. Source material: peripheral blood. The clonotype comes from a woman aged 55-69 years with acute or convalescent COVID-19. The V call is TRBV27, the J call TRBJ2-4; 11 nucleotides match TRBD1. The CDR3 DNA reads TGTGCCAGCAGACGGGGACAGGGGGGCACCAAAAACATTCAGTACTTC. The encoded protein is CASRRGQGGTKNIQYF.